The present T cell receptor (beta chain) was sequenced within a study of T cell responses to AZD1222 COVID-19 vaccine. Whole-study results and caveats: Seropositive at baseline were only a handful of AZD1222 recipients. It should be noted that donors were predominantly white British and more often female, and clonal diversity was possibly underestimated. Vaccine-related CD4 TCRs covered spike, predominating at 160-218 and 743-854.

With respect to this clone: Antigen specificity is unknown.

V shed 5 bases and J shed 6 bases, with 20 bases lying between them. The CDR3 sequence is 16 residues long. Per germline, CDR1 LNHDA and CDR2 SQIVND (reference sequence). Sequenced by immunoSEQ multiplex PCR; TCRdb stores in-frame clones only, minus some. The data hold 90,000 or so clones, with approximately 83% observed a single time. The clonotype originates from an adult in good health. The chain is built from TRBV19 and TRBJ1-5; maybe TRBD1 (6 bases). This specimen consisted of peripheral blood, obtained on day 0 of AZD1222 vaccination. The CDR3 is CASSLNGRGDGQPQHF. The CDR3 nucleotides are TGTGCCAGTAGTCTCAACGGTAGGGGGGACGGTCAGCCCCAGCATTTT.